This T cell receptor (beta chain) was sequenced during a study of STAT5B mutations in CD4+ large granular lymphocyte leukemia (dated 2022 in TCRdb). For context, the study as a whole: Among healthy controls, the CDR3 'QG' motif was associated with a particular HLA allele. The TCRbeta repertoires of CD4+ T-cell large granular lymphocyte leukemia patients were compared with the TCRbeta repertoires of healthy blood donors. Flow cytometry on FACSCanto II or FACSVerse showed that the purified fractions were more than 95% pure among lymphocytes. Paper-wide results and their limitations: Data were not HLA-matched; higher clonality in CD4+ versus CD8+ T-LGLL could reflect the relatively small sample size. Enrichment of TRBV06-family usage was observed among the top patient clones (8/27) relative to healthy controls (2/35). CD4-sorted patient repertoires appeared more clonal than healthy CD4+ repertoires, and this difference persisted after removing the putative leukemic clones. Main leukemic clonotypes were private to each patient, although under 30% appeared at low frequency in other patients' non-leukemic repertoires.

Healthy controls were 35 or so blood donors whose buffy coats came from the Finnish Red Cross blood service. All TCR-sequenced material derived from peripheral blood: patient blood samples and healthy donor buffy coats. Peripheral blood mononuclear cells were isolated by Ficoll-Hypaque gradient centrifugation. For the healthy controls, CD4+ cells were obtained from buffy coats by magnetic purification. The Gentra Puregene Cell and Tissue kit was used to extract genomic DNA, and a Qubit 2.0 fluorometer was used to measure the amount of genomic DNA. TCRbeta rearrangements were sequenced from genomic DNA using the immunoSEQ assay at survey resolution. The source study handled its data this way. In the TCR sequencing data, the lowest productive clonotype frequency that could be detected was 2.59 x 10-5. Analyses included only productive TCRbeta rearrangements, meaning complete and in-frame sequences. The clonality of each sample was calculated as Simpson clonality in the immunoSEQ Analyzer version 3.0. Clones were categorized by frequency as very rare, small, medium, large (1-20%) or hyperexpanded (>20%). Generation probabilities were estimated with OLGA 1.2.3, V-gene circos plots were generated with VDJtools, specificities were searched for in VDJdb, and CDR3 motifs were identified with GLIPH. TCRdb took over this immuneACCESS table, retaining in-frame rearrangements with V and J assigned. Such tables are incomplete; in checked studies, under half of the missing clones stem from an unresolved V gene, and the remainder is unexplained. That table supplies the V and J calls and clone size; D and trimming were determined from the DNA. This sample gives about 32,000 clones in total; roughly 70% of them show up just once. The ten biggest clones cover roughly 0.48% of the sample.

Clipping removes 5 bases from V and 7 bases from J, with 10 as the unmatched junction base count. From the cysteine up to the phenylalanine, the CDR3 has a length of 17 residues. This entry keeps only the CDR3 DNA: 51 bases, framed from base 1. Based on the germline V gene, the CDR1 and CDR2 sequences are SGHTA and FQGNSA. A note on this clone: Its specific antigen is unknown. No qualities accompany the bases; no much larger clone lies one base away.

This receptor chain uses TRBV7-2 and TRBJ2-1; TRBD2 matches 14 bases in the middle. The sample consisted of CD4+ T cells from blood buffy coats. This TCR was sampled from a human donor in good health. For the CDR3, the sequence is CASSPPTGTSGGNEQFF. The nucleotide sequence reads TGTGCCAGCAGCCCTCCCACCGGGACTAGCGGGGGTAATGAGCAGTTCTTC. Beyond the CDR3, the reference TRBV7-2 and TRBJ2-1 genes provide the residues; the full variable domain reads: GAGVSQSPSNKVTEKGKDVELRCDPISGHTALYWYRQSLGQGLEFLIYFQGNSAPDKSGLPSDRFSAERTGGSVSTLTIQRTQQEDSAVYLCASSPPTGTSGGNEQFFGPGTRLTVL.